This T cell receptor beta chain was identified during a study of blood T cells in healthy people across ages. For the second PCR, which ran for roughly 6 to 12 cycles, a sample-barcoded 5' primer and a J-beta primer mix were used. TCRdb used MiXCR to reprocess the 5' RACE reads, holding one entry per CDR3 protein. The table has more than 650,000 distinct CDR3 sequences, around half seen once; the top ten hold approximately 40%. This clonotype has more than one count but fewer than ten. This CDR3 is built from 11 residues. The ends were cut back, 8 bases at V and 7 bases at J, with 12 bases in the middle.

Specimen: blood. The V call is TRBV12-3 or TRBV12-4, the J call TRBJ2-7; D remains unclear. This clonotype was obtained from a man of 80 years or more in good health. DNA of the CDR3: TGTGCCAGCCGACTTCTTGGGGAGCAGTACTTC. Translated: CASRLLGEQYF.